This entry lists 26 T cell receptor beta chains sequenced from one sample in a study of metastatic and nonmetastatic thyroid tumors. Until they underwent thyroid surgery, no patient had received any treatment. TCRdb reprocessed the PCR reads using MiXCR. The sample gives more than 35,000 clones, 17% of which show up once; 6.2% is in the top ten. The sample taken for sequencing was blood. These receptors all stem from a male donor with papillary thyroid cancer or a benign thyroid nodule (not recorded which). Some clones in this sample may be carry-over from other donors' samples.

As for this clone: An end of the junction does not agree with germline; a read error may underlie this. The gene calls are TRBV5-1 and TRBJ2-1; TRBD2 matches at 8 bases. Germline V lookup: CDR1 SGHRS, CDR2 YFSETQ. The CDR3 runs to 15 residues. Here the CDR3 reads CASSLEGLVYDEQFF. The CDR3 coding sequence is TGCGCCAGCAGCTTGGAGGGACTAGTCTACGATGAGCAGTTCTTC.

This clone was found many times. CDR3 loop: CASSLTGSFTEAFF. The CDR3 coding sequence is TGTGCCAGCAGCTTAACTGGAAGCTTCACTGAAGCTTTCTTT. The rearrangement uses TRBV7-3 and TRBJ1-1, with D unclear. CDR1 is SGHTA and CDR2 is FQGTGA in the germline V gene. The V and J ends lost 0 bases and 4 bases respectively, with 9 bases between them. This CDR3 comprises 14 residues.

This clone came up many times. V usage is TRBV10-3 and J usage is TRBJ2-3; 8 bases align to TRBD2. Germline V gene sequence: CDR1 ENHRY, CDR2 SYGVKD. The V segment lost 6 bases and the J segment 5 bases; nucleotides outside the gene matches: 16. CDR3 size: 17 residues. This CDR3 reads CAIRHDVSGVMVDTQYF. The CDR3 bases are TGTGCCATCAGGCACGACGTTAGCGGGGTTATGGTAGATACGCAGTATTTT.

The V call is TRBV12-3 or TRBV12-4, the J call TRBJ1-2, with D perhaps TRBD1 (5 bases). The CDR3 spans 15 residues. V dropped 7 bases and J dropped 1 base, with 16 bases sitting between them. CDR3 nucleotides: TGTGCCAGCACCCAACAGGTGCGCATTAACTATGGCTACACCTTC. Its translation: CASTQQVRINYGYTF.

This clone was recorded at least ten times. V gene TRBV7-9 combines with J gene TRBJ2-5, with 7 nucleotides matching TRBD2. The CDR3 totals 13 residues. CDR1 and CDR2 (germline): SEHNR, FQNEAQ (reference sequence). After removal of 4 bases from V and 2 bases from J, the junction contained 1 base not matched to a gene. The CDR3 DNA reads TGTGCCAGCAGCTCGGGACTACAAGAGACCCAGTACTTC. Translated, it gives CASSSGLQETQYF.

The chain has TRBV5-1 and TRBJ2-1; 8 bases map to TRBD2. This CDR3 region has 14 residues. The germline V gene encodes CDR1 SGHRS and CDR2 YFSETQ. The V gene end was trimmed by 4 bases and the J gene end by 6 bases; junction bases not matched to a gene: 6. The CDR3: CASSHSGMSNEQFF. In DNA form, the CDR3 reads TGCGCCAGCAGCCATAGCGGGATGTCCAATGAGCAGTTCTTC.

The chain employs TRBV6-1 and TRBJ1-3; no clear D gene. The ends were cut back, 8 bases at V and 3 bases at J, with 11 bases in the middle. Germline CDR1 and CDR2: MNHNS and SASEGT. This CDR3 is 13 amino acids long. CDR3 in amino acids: CASQEGRGNTIYF. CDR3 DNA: TGTGCCAGCCAAGAGGGCCGTGGAAACACCATATATTTT.

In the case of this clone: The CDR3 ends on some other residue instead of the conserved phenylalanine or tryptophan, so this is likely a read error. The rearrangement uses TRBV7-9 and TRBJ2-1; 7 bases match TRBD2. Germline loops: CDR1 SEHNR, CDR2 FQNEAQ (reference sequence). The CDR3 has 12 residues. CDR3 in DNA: TGTGTCAGCAGTTTACGCGGGGGTGAGCAGTTCCTC. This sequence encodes CVSSLRGGEQFL.

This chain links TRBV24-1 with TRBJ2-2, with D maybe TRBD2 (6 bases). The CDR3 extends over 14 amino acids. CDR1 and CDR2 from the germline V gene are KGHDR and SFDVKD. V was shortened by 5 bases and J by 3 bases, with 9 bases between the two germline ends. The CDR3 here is CATSGSGDTGELFF. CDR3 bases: TGTGCCACCAGTGGATCGGGAGACACCGGGGAGCTGTTTTTT.

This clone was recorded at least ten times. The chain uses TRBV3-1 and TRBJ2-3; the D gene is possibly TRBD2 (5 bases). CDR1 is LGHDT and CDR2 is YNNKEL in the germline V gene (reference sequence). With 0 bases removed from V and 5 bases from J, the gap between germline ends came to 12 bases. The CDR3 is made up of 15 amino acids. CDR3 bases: TGTGCCAGCAGCCAAGAGTTCGCCGGGATAGATACGCAGTATTTT. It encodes CASSQEFAGIDTQYF.

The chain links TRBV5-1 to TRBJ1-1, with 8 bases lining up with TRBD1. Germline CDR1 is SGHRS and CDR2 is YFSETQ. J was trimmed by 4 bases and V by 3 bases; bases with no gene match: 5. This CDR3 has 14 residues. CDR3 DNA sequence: TGCGCCAGCAGCTCGGACAGGGAGGGCACTGAAGCTTTCTTT. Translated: CASSSDREGTEAFF.

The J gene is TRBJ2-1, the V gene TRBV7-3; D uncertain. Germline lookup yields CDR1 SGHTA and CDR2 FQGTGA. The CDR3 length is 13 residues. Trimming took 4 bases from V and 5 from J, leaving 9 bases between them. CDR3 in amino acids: CASSYSANNEQFF. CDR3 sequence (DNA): TGTGCCAGCAGCTATTCCGCTAACAATGAGCAGTTCTTC.

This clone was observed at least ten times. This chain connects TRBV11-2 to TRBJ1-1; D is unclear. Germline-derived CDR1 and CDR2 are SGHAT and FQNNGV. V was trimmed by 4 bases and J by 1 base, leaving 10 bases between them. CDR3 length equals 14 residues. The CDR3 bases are TGTGCCAGCAGCTCAGGTGCGGGGAACACTGAAGCTTTCTTT. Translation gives CASSSGAGNTEAFF.

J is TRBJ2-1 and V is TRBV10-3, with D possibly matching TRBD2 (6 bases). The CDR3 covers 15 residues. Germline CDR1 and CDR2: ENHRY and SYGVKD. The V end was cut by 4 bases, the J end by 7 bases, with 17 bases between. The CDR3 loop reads CAISAGDMMVNEQFF. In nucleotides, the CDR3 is TGTGCCATCAGTGCGGGGGATATGATGGTGAATGAGCAGTTCTTC.

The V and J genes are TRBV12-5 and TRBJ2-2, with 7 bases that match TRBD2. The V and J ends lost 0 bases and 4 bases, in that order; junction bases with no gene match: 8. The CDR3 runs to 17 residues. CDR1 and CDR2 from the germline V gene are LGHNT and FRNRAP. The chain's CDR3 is CASGLVVGREFTGELFF. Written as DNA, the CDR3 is TGTGCTAGTGGTTTGGTAGTTGGGCGGGAGTTCACCGGGGAGCTGTTTTTT. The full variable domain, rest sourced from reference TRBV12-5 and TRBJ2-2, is DARVTQTPRHKVTEMGQEVTMRCQPILGHNTVFWYRQTMMQGLELLAYFRNRAPLDDSGMPKDRFSAEMPDATLATLKIQPSEPRDSAVYFCASGLVVGREFTGELFFGEGSRLTVL.

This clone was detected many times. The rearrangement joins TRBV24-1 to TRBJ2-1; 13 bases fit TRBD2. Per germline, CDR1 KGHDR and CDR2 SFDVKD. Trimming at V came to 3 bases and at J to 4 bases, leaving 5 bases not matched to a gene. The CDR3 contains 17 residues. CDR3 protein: CATSDPGLAGTYNEQFF. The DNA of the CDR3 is TGTGCCACCAGTGATCCGGGACTAGCGGGAACATACAATGAGCAGTTCTTC.

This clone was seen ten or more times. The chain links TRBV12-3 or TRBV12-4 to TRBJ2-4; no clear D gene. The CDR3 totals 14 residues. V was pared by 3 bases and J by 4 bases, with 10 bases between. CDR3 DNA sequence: TGTGCCAGCAGTTTTGGTGCGGCTAAAAACATTCAGTACTTC. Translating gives CASSFGAAKNIQYF.

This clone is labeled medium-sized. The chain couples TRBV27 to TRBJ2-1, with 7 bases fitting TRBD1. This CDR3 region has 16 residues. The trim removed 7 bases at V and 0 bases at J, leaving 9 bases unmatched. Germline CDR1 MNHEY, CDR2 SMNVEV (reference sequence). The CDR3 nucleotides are TGTGCCAGCATCCCCCGAAGGGACAGCTCCTACAATGAGCAGTTCTTC. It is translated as CASIPRRDSSYNEQFF.

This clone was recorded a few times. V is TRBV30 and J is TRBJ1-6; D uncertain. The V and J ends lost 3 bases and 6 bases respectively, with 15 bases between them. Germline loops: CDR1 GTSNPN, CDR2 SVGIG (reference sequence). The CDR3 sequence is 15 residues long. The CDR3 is CAWRAQENVNSPLHF. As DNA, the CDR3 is TGTGCCTGGAGGGCCCAGGAAAACGTTAATTCACCCCTCCACTTT.

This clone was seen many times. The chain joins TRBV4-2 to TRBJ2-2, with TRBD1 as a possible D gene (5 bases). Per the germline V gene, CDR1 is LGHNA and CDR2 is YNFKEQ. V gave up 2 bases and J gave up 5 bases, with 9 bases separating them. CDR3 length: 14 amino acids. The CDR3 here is CASSQIGDTGELFF. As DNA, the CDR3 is TGTGCCAGCAGCCAAATAGGGGATACCGGGGAGCTGTTTTTT.

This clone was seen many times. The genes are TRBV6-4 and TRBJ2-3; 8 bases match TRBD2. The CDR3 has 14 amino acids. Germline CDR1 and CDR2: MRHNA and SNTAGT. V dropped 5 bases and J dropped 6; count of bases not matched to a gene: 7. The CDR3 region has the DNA TGTGCCAGCAGTTCGGGGGGGGCTTCGGATACGCAGTATTTT. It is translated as CASSSGGASDTQYF.

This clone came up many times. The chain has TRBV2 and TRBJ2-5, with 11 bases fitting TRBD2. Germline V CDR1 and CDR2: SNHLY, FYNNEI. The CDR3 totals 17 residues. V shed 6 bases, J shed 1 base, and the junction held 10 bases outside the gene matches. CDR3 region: CASSLGLAGITQETQYF. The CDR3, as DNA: TGTGCCAGCAGCCTTGGACTAGCGGGCATAACCCAAGAGACCCAGTACTTC.

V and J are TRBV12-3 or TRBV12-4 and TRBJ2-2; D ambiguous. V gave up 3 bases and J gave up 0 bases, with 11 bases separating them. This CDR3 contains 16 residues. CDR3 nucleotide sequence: TGTGCCAGCAGTTTGGGTGGCACAGCGAACACCGGGGAGCTGTTTTTT. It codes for CASSLGGTANTGELFF.

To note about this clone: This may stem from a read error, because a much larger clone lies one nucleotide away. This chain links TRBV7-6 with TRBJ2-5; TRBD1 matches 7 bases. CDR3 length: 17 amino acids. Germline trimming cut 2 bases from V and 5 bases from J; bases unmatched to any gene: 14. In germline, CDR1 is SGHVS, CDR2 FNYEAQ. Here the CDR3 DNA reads TGTGCCAGCAGCTTATCAGGGACATGTCTAGGGGGCGAGACCCAGTACTTC. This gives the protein CASSLSGTCLGGETQYF.

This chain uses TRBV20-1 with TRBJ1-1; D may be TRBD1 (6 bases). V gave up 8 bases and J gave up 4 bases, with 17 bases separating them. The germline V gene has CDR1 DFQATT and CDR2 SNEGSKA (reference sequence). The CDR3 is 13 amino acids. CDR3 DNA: TGCAGTCTCACCTTGTGGGGGGCCACTGAAGCTTTCTTT. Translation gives CSLTLWGATEAFF.

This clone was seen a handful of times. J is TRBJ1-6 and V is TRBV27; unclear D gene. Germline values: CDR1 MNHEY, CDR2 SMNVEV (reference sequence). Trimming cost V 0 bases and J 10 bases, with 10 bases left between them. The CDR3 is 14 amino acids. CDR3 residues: CASSLSHGSSPLHF. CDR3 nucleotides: TGTGCCAGCAGTTTATCCCACGGGTCATCACCCCTCCACTTT.